Sequencing of this T cell receptor beta chain was carried out in a study of technical replicates of blood from several donors. The CDR3 is 17 residues long. Germline V gene sequence: CDR1 LNHDA, CDR2 SQIVND (reference sequence). The ends lost 5 bases at V and 7 bases at J; junction bases unmatched: 17. TCRdb's copy holds only in-frame clones and misses some; the assay was immunoSEQ multiplex PCR. There are about 16,000 clones in the sample; roughly 86% occur only once, and roughly 9.6% lies in the top ten. This sequence joins TRBV19 and TRBJ1-1; 9 bases match TRBD1. The receptor comes from a human donor in good health. Sequenced sample: PBMCs. This CDR3 reads CASSPRSGTGWISEAFF. The CDR3 DNA reads as TGTGCCAGTAGTCCCCGTTCCGGGACAGGGTGGATCAGTGAAGCTTTCTTT. The full variable domain, its missing parts supplied by reference TRBV19 and TRBJ1-1, is DGGITQSPKYLFRKEGQNVTLSCEQNLNHDAMYWYRQDPGQGLRLIYYSQIVNDFQKGDIAEGYSVSREKKESFPLTVTSAQKNPTAFYLCASSPRSGTGWISEAFFGQGTRLTVV.